This TCR beta chain came from a study of blood T cell repertoires in COVID-19. Across the study: PBMCs, B-cell-depleted T cells, or T cells provided the cDNA or gDNA that made up the material.

Original processing notes: It was from reference gene primer amplification that nucleated cell counts were estimated. Clones were read by immunoSEQ multiplex PCR, and TCRdb kept only the in-frame ones, dropping some. The DNA was the basis for D and trimming; V, J and clone size are from that table. The sample lists approximately 150,000 clones; 88% were seen once. Seattle enrolled patients during active infection and tracked them longitudinally. The origin of this receptor is a human donor with COVID-19, enrolled during active disease. The donor label of this sample is uncertain. Sequenced sample: peripheral blood.

CDR3 protein: CASIIDGSSYNEQFF. The CDR3, as DNA: TGCGCCAGCATAATAGACGGGAGCTCCTACAATGAGCAGTTCTTC. The J gene is TRBJ2-1, the V gene TRBV5-1; D is possibly TRBD2 (6 bases). Germline V gene data show CDR1 as SGHRS and CDR2 as YFSETQ. The CDR3 contains 15 residues. V lost 6 bases and J 0 bases, leaving 13 bases between the germline ends.